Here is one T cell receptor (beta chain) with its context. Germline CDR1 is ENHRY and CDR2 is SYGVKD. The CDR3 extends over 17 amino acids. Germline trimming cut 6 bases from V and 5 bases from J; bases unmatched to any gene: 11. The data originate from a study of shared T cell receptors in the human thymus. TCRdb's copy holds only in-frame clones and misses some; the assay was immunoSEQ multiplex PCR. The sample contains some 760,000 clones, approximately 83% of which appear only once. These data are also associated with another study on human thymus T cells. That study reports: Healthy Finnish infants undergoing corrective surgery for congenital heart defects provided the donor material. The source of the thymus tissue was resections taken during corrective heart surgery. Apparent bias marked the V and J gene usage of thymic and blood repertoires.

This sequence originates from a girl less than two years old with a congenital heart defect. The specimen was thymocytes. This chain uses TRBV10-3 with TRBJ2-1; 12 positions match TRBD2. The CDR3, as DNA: TGTGCCATCAGCCCAACTAGCGGGGGGACCCCCCACAATGAGCAGTTCTTC. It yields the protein CAISPTSGGTPHNEQFF.